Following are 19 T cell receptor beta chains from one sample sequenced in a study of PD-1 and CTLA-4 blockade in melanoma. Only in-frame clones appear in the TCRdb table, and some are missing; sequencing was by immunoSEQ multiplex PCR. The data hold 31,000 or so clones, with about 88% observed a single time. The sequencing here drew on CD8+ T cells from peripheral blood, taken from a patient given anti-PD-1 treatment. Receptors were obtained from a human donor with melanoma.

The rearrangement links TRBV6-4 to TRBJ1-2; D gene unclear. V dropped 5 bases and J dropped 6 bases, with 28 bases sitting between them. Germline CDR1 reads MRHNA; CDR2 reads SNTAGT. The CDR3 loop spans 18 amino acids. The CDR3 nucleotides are TGTGCCAGCAGTCCTGAATCCGGACCAATCCGCTTTCGGAATGGCTACACCTTC. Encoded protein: CASSPESGPIRFRNGYTF.

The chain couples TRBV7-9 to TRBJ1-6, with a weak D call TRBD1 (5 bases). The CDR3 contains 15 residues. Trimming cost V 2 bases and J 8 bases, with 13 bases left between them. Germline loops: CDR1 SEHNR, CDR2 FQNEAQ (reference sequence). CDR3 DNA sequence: TGTGCCAGCAGCTTAACGGCAGGGTCAGATTCACCCCTCCACTTT. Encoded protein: CASSLTAGSDSPLHF.

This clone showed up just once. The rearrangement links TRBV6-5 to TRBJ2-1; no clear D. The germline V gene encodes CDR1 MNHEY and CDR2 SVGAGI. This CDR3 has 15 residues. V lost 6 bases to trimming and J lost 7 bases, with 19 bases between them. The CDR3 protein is CASSVTDAPRNEQFF. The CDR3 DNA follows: TGTGCCAGCAGCGTTACCGACGCCCCAAGGAATGAGCAGTTCTTC.

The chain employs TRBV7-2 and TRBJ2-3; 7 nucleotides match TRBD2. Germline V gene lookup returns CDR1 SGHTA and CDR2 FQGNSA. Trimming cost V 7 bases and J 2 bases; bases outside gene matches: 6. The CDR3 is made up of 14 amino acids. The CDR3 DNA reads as TGTGCCAGCATCACGGGGGGTTTCACAGATACGCAGTATTTT. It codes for CASITGGFTDTQYF.

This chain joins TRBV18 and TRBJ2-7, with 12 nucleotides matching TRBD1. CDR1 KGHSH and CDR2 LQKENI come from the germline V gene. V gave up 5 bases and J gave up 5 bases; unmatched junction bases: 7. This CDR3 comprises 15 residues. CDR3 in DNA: TGTGCCAGCTCATCCGCCGGGACAGGGGGCCACGAGCAGTACTTC. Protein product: CASSSAGTGGHEQYF.

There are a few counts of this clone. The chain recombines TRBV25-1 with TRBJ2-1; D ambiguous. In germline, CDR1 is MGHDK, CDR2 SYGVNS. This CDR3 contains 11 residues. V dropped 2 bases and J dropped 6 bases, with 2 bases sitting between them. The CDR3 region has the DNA TGTGCCAGCAGTGAAATCAATGAGCAGTTCTTC. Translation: CASSEINEQFF.

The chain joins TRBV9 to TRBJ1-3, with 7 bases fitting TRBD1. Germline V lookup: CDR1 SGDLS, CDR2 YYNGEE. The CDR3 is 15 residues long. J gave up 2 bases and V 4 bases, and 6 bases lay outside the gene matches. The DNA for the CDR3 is TGTGCCAGCAGCTCAGGGGGGGCAACTGGAAACACCATATATTTT. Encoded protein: CASSSGGATGNTIYF.

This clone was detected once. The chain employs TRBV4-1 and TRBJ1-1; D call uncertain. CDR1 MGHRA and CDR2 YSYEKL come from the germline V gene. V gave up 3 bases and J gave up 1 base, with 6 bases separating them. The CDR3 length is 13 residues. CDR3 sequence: CASSQPGNTEAFF. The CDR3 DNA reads TGCGCCAGCAGCCAGCCCGGGAACACTGAAGCTTTCTTT.

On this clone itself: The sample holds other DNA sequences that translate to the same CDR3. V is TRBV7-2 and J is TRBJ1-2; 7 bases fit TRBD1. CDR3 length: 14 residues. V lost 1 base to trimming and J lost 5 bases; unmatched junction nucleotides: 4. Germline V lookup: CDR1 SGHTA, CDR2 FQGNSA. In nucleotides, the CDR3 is TGTGCCAGCAGCTTAGAGGGGACAGCTTATGGCTACACCTTC. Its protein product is CASSLEGTAYGYTF. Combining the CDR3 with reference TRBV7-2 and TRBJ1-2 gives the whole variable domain GAGVSQSPSNKVTEKGKDVELRCDPISGHTALYWYRQSLGQGLEFLIYFQGNSAPDKSGLPSDRFSAERTGGSVSTLTIQRTQQEDSAVYLCASSLEGTAYGYTFGSGTRLTVV.

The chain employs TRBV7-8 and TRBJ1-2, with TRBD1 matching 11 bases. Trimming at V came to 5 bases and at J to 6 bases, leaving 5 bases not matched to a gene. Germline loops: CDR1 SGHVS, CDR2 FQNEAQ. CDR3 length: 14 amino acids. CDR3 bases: TGTGCCAGCAGCACCGGGACAGGGGGGCATGGCTACACCTTC. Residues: CASSTGTGGHGYTF.

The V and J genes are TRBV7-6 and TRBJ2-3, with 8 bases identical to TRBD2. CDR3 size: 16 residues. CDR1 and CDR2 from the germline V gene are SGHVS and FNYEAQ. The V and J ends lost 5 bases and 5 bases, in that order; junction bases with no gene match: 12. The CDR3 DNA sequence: TGTGCCAGCAGCGCCTGGGAGCGGGGGCCTGGAGATACGCAGTATTTT. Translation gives CASSAWERGPGDTQYF.

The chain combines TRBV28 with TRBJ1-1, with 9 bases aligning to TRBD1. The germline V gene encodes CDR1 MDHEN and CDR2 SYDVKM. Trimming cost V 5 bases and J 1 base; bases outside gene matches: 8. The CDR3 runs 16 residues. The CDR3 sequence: CASSPGTGPRNTEAFF. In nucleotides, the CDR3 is TGTGCCAGCAGTCCCGGGACAGGGCCTCGGAACACTGAAGCTTTCTTT.

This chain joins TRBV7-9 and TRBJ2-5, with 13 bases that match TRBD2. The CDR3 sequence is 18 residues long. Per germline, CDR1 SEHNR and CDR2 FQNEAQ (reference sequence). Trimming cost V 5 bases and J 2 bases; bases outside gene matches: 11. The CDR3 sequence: CASSPPTSGGRGQETQYF. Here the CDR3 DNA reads TGTGCCAGCAGCCCGCCGACTAGCGGGGGGCGAGGGCAAGAGACCCAGTACTTC.

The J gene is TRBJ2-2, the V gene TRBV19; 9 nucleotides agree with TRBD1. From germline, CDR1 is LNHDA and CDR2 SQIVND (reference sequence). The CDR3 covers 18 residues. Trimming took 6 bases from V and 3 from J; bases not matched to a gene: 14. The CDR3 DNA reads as TGTGCCAGTAGGCAAACCCACTCCGGGACAGGGTACACCGGGGAGCTGTTTTTT. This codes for CASRQTHSGTGYTGELFF.

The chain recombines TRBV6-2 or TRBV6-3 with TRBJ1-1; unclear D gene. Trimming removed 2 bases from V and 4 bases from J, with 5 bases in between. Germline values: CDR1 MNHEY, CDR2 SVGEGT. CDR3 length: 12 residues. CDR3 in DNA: TGTGCCAGCAGTTACCCCCCCACTGAAGCTTTCTTT. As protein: CASSYPPTEAFF.

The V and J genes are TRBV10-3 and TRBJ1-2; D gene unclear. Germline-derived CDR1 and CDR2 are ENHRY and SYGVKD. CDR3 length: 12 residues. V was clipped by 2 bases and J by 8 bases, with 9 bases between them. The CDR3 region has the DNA TGTGCCATCAGTGAGGAGGCGGGAGGCTACACCTTC. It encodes CAISEEAGGYTF.

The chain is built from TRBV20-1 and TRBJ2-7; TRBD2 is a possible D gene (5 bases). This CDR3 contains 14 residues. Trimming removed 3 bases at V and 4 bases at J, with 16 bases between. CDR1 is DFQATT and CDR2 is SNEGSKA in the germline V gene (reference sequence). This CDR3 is CSASSPGGLYEQYF. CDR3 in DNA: TGCAGTGCTAGTTCGCCAGGAGGTCTGTACGAGCAGTACTTC.

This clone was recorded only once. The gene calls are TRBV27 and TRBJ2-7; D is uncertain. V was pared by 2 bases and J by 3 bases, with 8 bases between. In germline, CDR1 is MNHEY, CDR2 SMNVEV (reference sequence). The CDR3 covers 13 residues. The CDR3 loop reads CASSLSRNYEQYF. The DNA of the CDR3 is TGTGCCAGCAGTTTAAGCCGCAACTACGAGCAGTACTTC.

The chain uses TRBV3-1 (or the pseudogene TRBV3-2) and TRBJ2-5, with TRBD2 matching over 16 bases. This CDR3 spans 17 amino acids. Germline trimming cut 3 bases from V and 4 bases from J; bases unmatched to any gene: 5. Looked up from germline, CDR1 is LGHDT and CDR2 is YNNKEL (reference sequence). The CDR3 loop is CASSQGLAGGPGETQYF. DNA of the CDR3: TGTGCCAGCAGCCAGGGACTAGCGGGGGGGCCCGGAGAGACCCAGTACTTC.